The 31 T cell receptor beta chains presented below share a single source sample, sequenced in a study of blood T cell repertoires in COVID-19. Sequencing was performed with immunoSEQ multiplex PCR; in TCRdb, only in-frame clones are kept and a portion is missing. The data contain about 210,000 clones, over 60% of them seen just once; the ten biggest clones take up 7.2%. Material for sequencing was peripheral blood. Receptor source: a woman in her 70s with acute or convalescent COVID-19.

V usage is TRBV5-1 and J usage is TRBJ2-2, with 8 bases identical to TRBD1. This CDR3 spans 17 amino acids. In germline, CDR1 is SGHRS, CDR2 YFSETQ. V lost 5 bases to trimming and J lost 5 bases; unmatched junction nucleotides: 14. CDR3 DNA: TGCGCCAGCAGTTTCCAGATAACAGGGGGAAGTACCGGGGAGCTGTTTTTT. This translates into CASSFQITGGSTGELFF.

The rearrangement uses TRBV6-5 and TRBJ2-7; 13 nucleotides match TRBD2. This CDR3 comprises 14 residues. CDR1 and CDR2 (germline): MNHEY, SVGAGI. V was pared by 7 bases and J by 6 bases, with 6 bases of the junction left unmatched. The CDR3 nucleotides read TGTGCCAGCATCGGGGGACTAGCGGGGAGCGAGCAGTACTTC. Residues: CASIGGLAGSEQYF.

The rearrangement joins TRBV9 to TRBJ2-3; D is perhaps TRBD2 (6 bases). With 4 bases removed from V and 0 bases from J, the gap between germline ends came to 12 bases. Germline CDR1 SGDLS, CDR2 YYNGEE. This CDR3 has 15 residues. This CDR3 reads CASSPPGTSTDTQYF. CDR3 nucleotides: TGTGCCAGCAGCCCCCCCGGGACTAGCACAGATACGCAGTATTTT.

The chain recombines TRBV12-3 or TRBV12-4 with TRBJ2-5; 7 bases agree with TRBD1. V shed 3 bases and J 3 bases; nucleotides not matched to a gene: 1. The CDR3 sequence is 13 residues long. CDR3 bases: TGTGCCAGCAGTTTGACAGGGAAAGAGACCCAGTACTTC. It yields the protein CASSLTGKETQYF.

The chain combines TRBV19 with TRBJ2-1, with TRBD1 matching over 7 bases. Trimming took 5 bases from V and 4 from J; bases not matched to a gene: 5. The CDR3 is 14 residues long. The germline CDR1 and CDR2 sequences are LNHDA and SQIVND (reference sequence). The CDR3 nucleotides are TGTGCCAGTAGTTTCAACAGGGGTTACAATGAGCAGTTCTTC. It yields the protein CASSFNRGYNEQFF. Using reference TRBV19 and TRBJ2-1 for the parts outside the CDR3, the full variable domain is DGGITQSPKYLFRKEGQNVTLSCEQNLNHDAMYWYRQDPGQGLRLIYYSQIVNDFQKGDIAEGYSVSREKKESFPLTVTSAQKNPTAFYLCASSFNRGYNEQFFGPGTRLTVL.

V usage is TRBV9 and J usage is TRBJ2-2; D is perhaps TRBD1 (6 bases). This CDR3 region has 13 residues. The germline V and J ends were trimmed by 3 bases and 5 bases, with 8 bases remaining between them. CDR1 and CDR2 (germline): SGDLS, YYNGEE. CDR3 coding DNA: TGTGCCAGCAGCGGTAGGGGGACCGGGGAGCTGTTTTTT. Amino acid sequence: CASSGRGTGELFF.

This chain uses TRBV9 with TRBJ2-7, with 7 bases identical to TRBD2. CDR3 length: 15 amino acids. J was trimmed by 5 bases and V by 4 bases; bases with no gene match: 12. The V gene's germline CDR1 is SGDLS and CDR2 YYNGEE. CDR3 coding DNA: TGTGCCAGCAGCCCAGAGGGTCGGGGGGTCGACGAGCAGTACTTC. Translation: CASSPEGRGVDEQYF.

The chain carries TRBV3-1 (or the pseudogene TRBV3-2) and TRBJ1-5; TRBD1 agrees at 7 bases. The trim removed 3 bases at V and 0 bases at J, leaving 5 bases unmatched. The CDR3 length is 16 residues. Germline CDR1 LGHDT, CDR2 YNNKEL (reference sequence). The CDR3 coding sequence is TGTGCCAGCAGCCACGGACAGGCTTATAGCAATCAGCCCCAGCATTTT. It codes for CASSHGQAYSNQPQHF.

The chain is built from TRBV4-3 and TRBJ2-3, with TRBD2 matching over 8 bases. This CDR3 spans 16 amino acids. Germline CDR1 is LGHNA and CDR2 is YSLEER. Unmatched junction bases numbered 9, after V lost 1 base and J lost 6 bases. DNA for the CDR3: TGCGCCAGCAGCCAAGTCGGGGGGGGGCGCTCGGATACGCAGTATTTT. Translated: CASSQVGGGRSDTQYF.

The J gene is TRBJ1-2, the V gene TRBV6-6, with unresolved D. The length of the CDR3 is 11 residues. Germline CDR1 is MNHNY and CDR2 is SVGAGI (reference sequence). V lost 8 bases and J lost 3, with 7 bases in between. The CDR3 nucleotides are TGTGCCAGCGGTACAGACTATGGCTACACCTTC. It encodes CASGTDYGYTF.

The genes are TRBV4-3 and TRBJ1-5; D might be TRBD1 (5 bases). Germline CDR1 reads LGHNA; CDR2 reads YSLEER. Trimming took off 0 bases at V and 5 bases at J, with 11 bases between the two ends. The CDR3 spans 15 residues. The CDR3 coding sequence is TGCGCCAGCAGCCAAGATGGGGCTGAGCATCAGCCCCAGCATTTT. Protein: CASSQDGAEHQPQHF.

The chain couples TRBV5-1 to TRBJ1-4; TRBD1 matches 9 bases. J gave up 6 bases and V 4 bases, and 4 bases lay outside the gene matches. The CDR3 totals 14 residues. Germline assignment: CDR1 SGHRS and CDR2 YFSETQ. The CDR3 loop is CASSRGDRDEKLFF. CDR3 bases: TGCGCCAGCAGCCGTGGGGACAGGGATGAAAAACTGTTTTTT.

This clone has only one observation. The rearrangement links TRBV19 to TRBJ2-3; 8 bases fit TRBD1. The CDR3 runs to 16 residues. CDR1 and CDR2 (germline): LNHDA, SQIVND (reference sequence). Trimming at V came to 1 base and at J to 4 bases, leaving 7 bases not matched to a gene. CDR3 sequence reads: CASSIAGGAFPDTQYF. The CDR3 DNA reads TGTGCCAGTAGTATAGCAGGGGGCGCATTCCCAGATACGCAGTATTTT.

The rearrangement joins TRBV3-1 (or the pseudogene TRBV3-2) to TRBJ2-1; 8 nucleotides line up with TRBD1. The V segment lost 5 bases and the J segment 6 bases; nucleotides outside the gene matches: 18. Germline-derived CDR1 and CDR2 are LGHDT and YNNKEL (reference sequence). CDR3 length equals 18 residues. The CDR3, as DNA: TGTGCCAGCAGCGTCAGGACAGGGAAGGCGCTTTTTGGCAATGAGCAGTTCTTC. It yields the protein CASSVRTGKALFGNEQFF.

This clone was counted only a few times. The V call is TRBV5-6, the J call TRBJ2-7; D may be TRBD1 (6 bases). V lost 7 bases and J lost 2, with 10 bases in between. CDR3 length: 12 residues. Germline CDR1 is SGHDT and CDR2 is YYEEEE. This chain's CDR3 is CASGGQTYEQYF. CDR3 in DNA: TGTGCCAGCGGAGGACAGACCTACGAGCAGTACTTC.

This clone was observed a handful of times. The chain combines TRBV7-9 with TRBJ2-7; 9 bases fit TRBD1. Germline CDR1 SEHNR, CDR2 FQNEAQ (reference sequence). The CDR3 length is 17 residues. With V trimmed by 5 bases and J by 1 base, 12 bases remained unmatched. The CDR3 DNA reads TGTGCCAGCAGCCCTACGGTCGGGACAGGGTTGTCCTACGAGCAGTACTTC. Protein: CASSPTVGTGLSYEQYF. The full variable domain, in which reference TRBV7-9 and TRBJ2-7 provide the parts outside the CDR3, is DTGVSQNPRHKITKRGQNVTFRCDPISEHNRLYWYRQTLGQGPEFLTYFQNEAQLEKSRLLSDRFSAERPKGSFSTLEIQRTEQGDSAMYLCASSPTVGTGLSYEQYFGPGTRLTVT.

Here the CDR3 DNA reads TGTGCCAGCAGTTACCAGCGACGAGAGACCCAGTACTTC. Encoded protein: CASSYQRRETQYF. This sequence joins TRBV6-6 and TRBJ2-5, with D unresolved. V gave up 2 bases and J gave up 4 bases, with 8 bases separating them. In germline, CDR1 is MNHNY, CDR2 SVGAGI (reference sequence). The CDR3 runs to 13 residues.

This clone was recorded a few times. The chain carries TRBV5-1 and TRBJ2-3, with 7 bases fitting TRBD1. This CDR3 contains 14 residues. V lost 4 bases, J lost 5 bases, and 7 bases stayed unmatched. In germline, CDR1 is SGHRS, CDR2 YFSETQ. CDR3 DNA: TGCGCCAGCAGCCCTGGACAGGAAGGAGATACGCAGTATTTT. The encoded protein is CASSPGQEGDTQYF.

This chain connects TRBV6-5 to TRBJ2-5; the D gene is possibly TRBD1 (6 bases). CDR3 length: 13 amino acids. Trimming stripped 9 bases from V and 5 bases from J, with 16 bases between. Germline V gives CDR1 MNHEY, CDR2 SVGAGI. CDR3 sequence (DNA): TGTGCCAGTGGACAGCGCTTCGGTGAGACCCAGTACTTC. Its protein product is CASGQRFGETQYF.

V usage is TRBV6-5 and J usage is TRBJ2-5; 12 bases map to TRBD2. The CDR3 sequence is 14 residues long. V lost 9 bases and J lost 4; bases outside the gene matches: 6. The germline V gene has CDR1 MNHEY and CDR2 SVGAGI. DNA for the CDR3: TGTGCCAGTTCTAGCGGGGGGGCAGGAGAGACCCAGTACTTC. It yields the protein CASSSGGAGETQYF.

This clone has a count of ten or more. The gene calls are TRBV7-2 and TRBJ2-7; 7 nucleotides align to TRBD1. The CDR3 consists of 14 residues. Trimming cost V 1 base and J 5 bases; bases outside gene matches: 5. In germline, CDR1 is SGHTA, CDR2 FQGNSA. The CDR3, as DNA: TGTGCCAGCAGCTTAGTTTACAGGGGTAACGAGCAGTACTTC. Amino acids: CASSLVYRGNEQYF.

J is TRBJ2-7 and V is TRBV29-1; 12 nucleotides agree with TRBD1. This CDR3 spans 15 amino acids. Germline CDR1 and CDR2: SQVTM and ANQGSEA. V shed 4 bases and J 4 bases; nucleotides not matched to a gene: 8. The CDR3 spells CSVVDGTGGIYEQYF. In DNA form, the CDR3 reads TGCAGCGTTGTAGACGGGACAGGGGGCATATACGAGCAGTACTTC.

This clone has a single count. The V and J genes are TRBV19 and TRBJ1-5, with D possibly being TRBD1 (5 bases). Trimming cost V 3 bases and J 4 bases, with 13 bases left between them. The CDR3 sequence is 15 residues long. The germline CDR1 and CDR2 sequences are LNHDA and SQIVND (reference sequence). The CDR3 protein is CASSMGQGFNQPQHF. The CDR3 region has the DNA TGTGCCAGTAGTATGGGTCAGGGCTTTAATCAGCCCCAGCATTTT.

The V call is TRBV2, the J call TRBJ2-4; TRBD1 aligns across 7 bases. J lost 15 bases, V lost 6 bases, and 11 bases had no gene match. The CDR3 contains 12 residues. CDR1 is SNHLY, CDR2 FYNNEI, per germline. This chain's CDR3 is CASRETGSAGYF. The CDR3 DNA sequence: TGTGCCAGCAGAGAGACAGGGTCCGCGGGGTACTTC. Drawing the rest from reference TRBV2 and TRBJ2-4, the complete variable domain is EPEVTQTPSHQVTQMGQEVILRCVPISNHLYFYWYRQILGQKVEFLVSFYNNEISEKSEIFDDQFSVERPDGSNFTLKIRSTKLEDSAMYFCASRETGSAGYFGAGTRLSVL.

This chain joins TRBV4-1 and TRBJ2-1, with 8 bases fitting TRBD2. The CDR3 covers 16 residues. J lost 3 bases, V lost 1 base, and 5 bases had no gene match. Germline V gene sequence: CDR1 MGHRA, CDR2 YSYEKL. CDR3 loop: CASSQGERGHYNEQFF. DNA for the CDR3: TGCGCCAGCAGCCAAGGGGAGCGGGGGCACTACAATGAGCAGTTCTTC.

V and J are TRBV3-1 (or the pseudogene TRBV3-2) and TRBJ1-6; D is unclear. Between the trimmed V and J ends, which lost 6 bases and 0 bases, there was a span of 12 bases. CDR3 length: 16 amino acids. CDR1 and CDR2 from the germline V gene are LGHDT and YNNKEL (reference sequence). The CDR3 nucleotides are TGTGCCAGCAGGAAGACTGCCAACTCCTATAATTCACCCCTCCACTTT. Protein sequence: CASRKTANSYNSPLHF.

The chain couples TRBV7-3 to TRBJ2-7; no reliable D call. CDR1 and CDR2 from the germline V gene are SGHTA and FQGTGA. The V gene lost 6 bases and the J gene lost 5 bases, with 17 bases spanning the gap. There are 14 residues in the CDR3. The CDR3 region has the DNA TGTGCCAGCAGTTACAGTTCTACCAACCACGAGCAGTACTTC. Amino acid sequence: CASSYSSTNHEQYF.

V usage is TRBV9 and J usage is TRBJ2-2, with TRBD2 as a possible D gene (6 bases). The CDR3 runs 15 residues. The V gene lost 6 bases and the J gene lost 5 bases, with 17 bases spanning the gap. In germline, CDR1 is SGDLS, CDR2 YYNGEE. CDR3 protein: CASTLGLANTGELFF. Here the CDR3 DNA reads TGTGCCAGCACCCTGGGACTCGCCAATACCGGGGAGCTGTTTTTT.

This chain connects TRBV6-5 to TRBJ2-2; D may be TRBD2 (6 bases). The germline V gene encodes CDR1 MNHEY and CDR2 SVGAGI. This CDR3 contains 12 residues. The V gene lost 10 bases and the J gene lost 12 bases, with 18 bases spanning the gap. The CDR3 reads CATGTAAGKLFF. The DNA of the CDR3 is TGTGCCACCGGGACCGCCGCGGGGAAGCTGTTTTTT.

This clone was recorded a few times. Written as DNA, the CDR3 is TGTGCCAGCAGTCCGCTGACAGGGACTCCCGTAGATAAGGAGACCCAGTACTTC. It is translated as CASSPLTGTPVDKETQYF. This sequence joins TRBV27 and TRBJ2-5, with a weak D call TRBD1 (7 bases). V lost 5 bases and J lost 5, with 27 bases in between. The germline V gene has CDR1 MNHEY and CDR2 SMNVEV (reference sequence). This CDR3 contains 18 residues.

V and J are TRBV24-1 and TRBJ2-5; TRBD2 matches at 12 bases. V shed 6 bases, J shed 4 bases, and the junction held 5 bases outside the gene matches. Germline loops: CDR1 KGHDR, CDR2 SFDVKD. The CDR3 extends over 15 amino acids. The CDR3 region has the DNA TGTGCCACCAGTCTCCGACTAGCGGGGGTAGAGACCCAGTACTTC. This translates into CATSLRLAGVETQYF.